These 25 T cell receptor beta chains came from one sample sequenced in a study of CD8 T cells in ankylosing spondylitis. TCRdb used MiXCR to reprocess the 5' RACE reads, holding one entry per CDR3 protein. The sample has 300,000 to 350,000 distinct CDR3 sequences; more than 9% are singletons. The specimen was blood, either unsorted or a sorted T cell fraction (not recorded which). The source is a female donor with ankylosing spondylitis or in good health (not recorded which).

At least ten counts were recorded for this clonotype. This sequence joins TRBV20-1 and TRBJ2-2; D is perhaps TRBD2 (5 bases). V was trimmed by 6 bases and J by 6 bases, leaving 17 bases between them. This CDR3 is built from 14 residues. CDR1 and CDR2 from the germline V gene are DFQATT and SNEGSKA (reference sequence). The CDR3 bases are TGCAGTGCCTTCGGACTCCCGGTGGCCGGGGAGCTGTTTTTT. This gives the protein CSAFGLPVAGELFF.

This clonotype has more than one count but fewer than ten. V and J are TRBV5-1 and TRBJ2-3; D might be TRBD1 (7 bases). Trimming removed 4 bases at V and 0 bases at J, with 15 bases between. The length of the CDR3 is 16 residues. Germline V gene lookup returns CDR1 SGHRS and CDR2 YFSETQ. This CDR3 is CASSRGTALSTDTQYF. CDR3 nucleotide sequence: TGCGCCAGCAGCCGGGGGACAGCGCTTAGCACAGATACGCAGTATTTT.

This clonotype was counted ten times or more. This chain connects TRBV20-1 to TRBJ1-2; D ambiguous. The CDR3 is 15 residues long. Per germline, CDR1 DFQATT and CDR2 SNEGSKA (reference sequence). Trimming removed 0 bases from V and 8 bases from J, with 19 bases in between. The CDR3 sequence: CSARDLTRASYGYTF. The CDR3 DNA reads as TGCAGTGCTAGAGACCTAACTCGGGCCTCATACGGCTACACCTTC.

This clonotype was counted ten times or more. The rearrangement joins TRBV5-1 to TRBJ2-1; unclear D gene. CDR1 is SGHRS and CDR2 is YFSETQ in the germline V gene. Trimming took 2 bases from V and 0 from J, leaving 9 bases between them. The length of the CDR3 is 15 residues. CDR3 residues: CASSLTTSSYNEQFF. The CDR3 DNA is TGCGCCAGCAGCTTAACCACCAGCTCCTACAATGAGCAGTTCTTC.

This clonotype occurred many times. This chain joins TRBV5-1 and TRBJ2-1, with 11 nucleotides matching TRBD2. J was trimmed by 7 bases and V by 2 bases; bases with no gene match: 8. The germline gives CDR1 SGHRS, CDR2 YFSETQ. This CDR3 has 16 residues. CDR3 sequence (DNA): TGCGCCAGCAGCTTAATGACTAGCGGGGTCGGGAATGAGCAGTTCTTC. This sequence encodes CASSLMTSGVGNEQFF.

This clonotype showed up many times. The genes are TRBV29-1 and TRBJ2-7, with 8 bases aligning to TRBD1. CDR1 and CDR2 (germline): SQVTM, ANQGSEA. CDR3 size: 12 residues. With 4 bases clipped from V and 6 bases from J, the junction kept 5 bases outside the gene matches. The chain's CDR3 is CSVVGQGREQYF. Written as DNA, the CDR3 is TGCAGCGTTGTAGGACAGGGTCGCGAGCAGTACTTC.

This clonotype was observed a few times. This CDR3 reads CASSRAGLLTDNEQFF. Written as DNA, the CDR3 is TGTGCCAGCAGCCGGGCGGGTCTTCTAACAGACAATGAGCAGTTCTTC. The rearrangement joins TRBV7-9 to TRBJ2-1; tentative D call: TRBD2 (5 bases). Germline V CDR1 and CDR2: SEHNR, FQNEAQ (reference sequence). The length of the CDR3 is 16 residues. Trimming pared 5 bases from V and 5 bases from J, leaving 19 bases between.

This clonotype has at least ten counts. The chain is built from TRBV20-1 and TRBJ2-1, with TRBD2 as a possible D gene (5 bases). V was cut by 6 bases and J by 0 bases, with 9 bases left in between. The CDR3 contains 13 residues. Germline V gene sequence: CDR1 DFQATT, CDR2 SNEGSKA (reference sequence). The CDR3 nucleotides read TGCAGTGCCGCAGGACTCTCCTACAATGAGCAGTTCTTC. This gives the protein CSAAGLSYNEQFF.

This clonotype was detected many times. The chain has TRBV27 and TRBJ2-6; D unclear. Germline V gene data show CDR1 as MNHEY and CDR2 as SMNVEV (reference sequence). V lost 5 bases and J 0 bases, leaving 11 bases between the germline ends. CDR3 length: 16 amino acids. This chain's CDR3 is CASSTPSVSGANVLTF. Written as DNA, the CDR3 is TGTGCCAGCAGTACCCCAAGCGTCTCTGGGGCCAACGTCCTGACTTTC.

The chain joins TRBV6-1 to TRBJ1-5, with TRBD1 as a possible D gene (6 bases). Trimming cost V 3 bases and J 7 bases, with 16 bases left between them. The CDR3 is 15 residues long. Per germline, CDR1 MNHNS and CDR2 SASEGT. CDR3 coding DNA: TGTGCCAGCAGTGAGCCGGGGGGGCGCGGACAGCCCCAGCATTTT. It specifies CASSEPGGRGQPQHF.

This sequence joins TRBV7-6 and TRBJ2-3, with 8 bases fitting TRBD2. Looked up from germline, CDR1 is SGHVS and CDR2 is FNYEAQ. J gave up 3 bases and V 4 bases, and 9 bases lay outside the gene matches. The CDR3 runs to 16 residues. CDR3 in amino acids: CASSSEAGLGTDTQYF. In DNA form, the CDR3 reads TGTGCCAGCAGCTCGGAAGCGGGACTAGGAACAGATACGCAGTATTTT.

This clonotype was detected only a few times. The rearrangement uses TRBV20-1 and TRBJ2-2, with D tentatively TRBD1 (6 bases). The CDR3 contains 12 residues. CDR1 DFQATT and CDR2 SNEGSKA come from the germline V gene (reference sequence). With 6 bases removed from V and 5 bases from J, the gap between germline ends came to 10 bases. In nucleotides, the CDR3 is TGCAGTGCCCACAGGGATACCGGGGAGCTGTTTTTT. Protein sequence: CSAHRDTGELFF.

This CDR3 reads CSPTLGGVDKTQYF. Here the CDR3 DNA reads TGCAGTCCCACCCTGGGGGGAGTAGACAAGACCCAGTACTTC. The J gene is TRBJ2-5, the V gene TRBV20-1, with D possibly TRBD2 on 6 matching bases. The CDR3 runs 14 residues. Trimming took off 8 bases at V and 6 bases at J, with 22 bases between the two ends. CDR1 is DFQATT, CDR2 SNEGSKA, per germline (reference sequence).

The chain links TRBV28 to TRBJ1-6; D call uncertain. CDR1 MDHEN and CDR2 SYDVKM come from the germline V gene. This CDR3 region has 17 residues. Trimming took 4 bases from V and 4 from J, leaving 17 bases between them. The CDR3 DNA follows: TGTGCCAGCAGTTCCGCGGGCCTCGGGCGATATAATTCACCCCTCCACTTT. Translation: CASSSAGLGRYNSPLHF.

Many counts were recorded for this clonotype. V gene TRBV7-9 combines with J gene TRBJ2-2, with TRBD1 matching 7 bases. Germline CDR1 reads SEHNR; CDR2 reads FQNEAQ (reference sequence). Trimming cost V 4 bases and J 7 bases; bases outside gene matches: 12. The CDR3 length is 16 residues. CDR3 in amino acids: CASSSLTGAKVGELFF. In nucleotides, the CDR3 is TGTGCCAGCAGCTCACTCACAGGGGCAAAGGTCGGGGAGCTGTTTTTT.

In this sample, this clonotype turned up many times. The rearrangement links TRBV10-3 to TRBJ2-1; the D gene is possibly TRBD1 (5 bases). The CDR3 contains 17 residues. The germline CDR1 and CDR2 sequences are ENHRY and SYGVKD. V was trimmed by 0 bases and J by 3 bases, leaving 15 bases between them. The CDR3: CAISESIQDTNYNEQFF. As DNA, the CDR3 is TGTGCCATCAGTGAGTCAATACAGGACACGAACTACAATGAGCAGTTCTTC.

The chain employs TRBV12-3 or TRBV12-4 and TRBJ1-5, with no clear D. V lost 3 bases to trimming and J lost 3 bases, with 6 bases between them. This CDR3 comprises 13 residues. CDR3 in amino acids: CASSFLNNQPQHF. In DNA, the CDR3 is TGTGCCAGCAGTTTTTTAAACAATCAGCCCCAGCATTTT.

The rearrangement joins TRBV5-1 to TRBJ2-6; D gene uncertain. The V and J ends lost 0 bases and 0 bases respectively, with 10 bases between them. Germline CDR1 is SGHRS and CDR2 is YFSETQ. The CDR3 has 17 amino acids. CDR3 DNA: TGCGCCAGCAGCTTGGCCCTTAGTGTCTCTGGGGCCAACGTCCTGACTTTC. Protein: CASSLALSVSGANVLTF.

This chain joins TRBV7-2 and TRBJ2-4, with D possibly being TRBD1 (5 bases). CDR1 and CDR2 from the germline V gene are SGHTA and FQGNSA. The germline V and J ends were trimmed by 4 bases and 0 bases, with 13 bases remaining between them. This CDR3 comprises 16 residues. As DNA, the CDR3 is TGTGCCAGCAGCTCGGTGGGGCGGTTAGCCAAAAACATTCAGTACTTC. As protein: CASSSVGRLAKNIQYF.

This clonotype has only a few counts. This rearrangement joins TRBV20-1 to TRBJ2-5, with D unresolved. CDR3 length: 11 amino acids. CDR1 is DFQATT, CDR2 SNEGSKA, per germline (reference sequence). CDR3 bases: TGCACCGGCGATGGTCCGGAGACCCAGTACTTC. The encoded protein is CTGDGPETQYF.

The CDR3 is CASSGAGGKETQYF. In nucleotides, the CDR3 is TGTGCCAGCAGCGGAGCGGGAGGGAAGGAGACCCAGTACTTC. The chain uses TRBV7-2 and TRBJ2-5; TRBD2 matches 10 bases. Germline lookup yields CDR1 SGHTA and CDR2 FQGNSA. V lost 5 bases and J lost 5; bases outside the gene matches: 5. The CDR3 is made up of 14 amino acids.

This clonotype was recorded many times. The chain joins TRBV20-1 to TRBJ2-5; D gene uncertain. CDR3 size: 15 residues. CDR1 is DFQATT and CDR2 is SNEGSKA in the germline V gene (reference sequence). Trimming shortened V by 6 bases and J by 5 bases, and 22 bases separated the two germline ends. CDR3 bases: TGCAGTGCCCCGCTATACCCGAGTATCGGGGAGACCCAGTACTTC. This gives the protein CSAPLYPSIGETQYF.

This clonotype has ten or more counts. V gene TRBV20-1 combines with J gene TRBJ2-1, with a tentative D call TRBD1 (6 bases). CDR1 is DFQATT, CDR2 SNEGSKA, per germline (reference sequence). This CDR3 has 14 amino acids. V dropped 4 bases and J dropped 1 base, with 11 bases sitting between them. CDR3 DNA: TGCAGTGCTAAACAGGGTGGATCCTACAATGAGCAGTTCTTC. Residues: CSAKQGGSYNEQFF.

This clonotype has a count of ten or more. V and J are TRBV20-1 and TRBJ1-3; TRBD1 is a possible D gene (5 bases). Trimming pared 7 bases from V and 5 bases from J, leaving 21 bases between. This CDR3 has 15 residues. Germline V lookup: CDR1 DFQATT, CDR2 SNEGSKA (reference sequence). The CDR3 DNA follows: TGCAGTGAGAGCAGGGTGTATCGACGGAGAAACACCATATATTTT. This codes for CSESRVYRRRNTIYF.

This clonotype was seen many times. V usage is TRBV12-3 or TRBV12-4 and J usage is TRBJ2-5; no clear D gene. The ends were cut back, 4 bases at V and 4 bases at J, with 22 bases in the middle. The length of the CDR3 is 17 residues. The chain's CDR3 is CASSSGWGSQDGETQYF. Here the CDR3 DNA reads TGTGCCAGCAGTTCTGGTTGGGGTTCCCAGGATGGAGAGACCCAGTACTTC.